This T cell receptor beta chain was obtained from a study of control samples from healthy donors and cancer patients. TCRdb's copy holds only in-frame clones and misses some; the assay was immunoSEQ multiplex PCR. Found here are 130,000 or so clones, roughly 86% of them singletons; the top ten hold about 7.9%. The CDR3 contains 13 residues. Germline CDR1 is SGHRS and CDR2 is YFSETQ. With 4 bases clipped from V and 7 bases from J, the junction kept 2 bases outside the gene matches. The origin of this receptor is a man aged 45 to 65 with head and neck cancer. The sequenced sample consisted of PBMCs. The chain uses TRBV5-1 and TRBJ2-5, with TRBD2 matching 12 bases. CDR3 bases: TGCGCCAGCAGCCCGGGACTAGCGGGGACCCAGTACTTC. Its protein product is CASSPGLAGTQYF.